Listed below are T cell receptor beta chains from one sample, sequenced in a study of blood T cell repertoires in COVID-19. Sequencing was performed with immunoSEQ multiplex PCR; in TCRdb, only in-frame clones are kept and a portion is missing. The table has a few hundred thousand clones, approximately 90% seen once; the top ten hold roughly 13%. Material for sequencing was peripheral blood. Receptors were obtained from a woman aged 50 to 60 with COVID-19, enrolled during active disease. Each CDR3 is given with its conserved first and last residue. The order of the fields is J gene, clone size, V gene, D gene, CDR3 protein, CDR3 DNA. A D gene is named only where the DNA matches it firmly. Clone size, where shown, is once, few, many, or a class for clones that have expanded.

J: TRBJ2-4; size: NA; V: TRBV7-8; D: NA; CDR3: CASSYRPGQSGNIQYF; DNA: TGTGCCAGCAGCTATCGCCCGGGACAATCTGGAAACATTCAGTACTTC
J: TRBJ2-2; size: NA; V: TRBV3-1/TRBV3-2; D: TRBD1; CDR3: CASSQWTGRDATNTGELFF; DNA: TGTGCCAGCAGCCAATGGACAGGGAGAGATGCCACGAACACCGGGGAGCTGTTTTTT
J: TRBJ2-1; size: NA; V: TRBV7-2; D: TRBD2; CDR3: CASSSPSGGYNEQFF; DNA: TGTGCCAGCAGCAGTCCTAGCGGGGGCTACAATGAGCAGTTCTTC
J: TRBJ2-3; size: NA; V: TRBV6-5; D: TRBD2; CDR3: CAEGASGETDTQYF; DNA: TGTGCCGAGGGGGCTAGCGGGGAAACAGATACGCAGTATTTT
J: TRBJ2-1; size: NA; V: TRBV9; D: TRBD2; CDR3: CASTRASGGNYNEQFF; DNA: TGTGCCAGCACGCGGGCTAGCGGGGGGAATTACAATGAGCAGTTCTTC
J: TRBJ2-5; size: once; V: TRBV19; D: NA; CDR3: CASSAGQLQETQYF; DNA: TGTGCCAGTAGCGCGGGACAGCTCCAAGAGACCCAGTACTTC
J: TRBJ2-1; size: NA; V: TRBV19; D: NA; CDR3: CASSRREGDSYNEQFF; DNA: TGTGCCAGTAGTAGACGTGAGGGGGACTCCTACAATGAGCAGTTCTTC
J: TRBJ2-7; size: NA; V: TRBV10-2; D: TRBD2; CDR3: CASSEVAGSRYEQYF; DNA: TGCGCCAGCAGTGAGGTAGCGGGGTCCCGCTACGAGCAGTACTTC
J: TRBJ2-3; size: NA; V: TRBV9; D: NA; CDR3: CASSVGGRQTTDTQYF; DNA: TGTGCCAGCAGCGTAGGCGGTCGTCAGACCACAGATACGCAGTATTTT
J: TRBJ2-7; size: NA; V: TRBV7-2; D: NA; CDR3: CASSRGMATSSYEQYF; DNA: TGTGCCAGCAGCCGGGGGATGGCCACTTCCTCTTACGAGCAGTACTTC
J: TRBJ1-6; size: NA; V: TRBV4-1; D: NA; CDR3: CASSQVGQGRSPLHF; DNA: TGCGCCAGCAGCCAAGTGGGTCAGGGTCGGTCACCCCTCCACTTT
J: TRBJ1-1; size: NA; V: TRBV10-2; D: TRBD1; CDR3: CASRRNRGGGAEAFF; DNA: TGCGCCAGCAGGAGAAACAGGGGCGGCGGGGCAGAAGCTTTCTTT
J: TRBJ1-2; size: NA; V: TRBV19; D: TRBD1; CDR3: CASSRDRGNYGYTF; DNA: TGTGCCAGCAGCCGGGACAGGGGGAACTATGGCTACACCTTC
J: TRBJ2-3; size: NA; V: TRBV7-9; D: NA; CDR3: CASAGPRRRAQGSPDTQYF; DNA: TGTGCCAGCGCCGGCCCGAGAAGGCGGGCCCAGGGGAGTCCGGATACGCAGTATTTT
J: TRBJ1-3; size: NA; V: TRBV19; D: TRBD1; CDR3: CASSYRGPGNTIYF; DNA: TGTGCCAGTAGCTACAGGGGGCCTGGAAACACCATATATTTT
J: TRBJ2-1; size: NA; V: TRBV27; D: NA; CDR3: CASTPDGSSYNEQFF; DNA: TGTGCCAGCACCCCGGACGGGAGCTCCTACAATGAGCAGTTCTTC
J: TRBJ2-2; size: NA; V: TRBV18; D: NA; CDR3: CASSRTGGNTGELFF; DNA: TGTGCCAGCTCACGCACGGGGGGCAACACCGGGGAGCTGTTTTTT
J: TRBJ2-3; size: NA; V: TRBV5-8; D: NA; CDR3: CASSLQPEDTQYF; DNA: TGTGCCAGCAGCTTACAGCCGGAAGATACGCAGTATTTT
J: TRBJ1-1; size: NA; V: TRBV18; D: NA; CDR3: CASSGTVNTEAFF; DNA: TGTGCCAGCTCAGGAACAGTGAACACTGAAGCTTTCTTT
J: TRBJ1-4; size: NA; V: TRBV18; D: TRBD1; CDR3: CASSPLGTGAGEKLFF; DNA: TGTGCCAGCTCACCGCTCGGGACAGGGGCGGGTGAAAAACTGTTTTTT
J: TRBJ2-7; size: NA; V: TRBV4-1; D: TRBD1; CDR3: CASSQVTGKSIYEQYF; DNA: TGCGCCAGCAGCCAAGTGACAGGGAAGAGCATCTACGAGCAGTACTTC
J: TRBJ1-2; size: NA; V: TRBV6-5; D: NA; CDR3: CASTLGRWYGYTF; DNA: TGTGCCAGCACCCTCGGCAGGTGGTATGGCTACACCTTC
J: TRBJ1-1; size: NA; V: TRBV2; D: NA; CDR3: CASSGAKDTEAFF; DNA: TGTGCCAGCAGTGGGGCCAAGGACACTGAAGCTTTCTTT
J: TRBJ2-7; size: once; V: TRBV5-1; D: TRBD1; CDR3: CASSTPTGPSYEQYF; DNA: TGCGCCAGCAGCACCCCGACAGGGCCATCCTACGAGCAGTACTTC
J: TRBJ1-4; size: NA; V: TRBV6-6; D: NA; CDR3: CASGEGLNEKLFF; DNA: TGTGCCAGCGGGGAGGGTCTAAATGAAAAACTGTTTTTT
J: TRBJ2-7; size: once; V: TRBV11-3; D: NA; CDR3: CASSPPGVYEQYF; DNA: TGTGCCAGCAGCCCCCCGGGGGTCTACGAGCAGTACTTC
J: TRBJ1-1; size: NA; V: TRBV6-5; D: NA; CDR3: CASSFSTASFEAFF; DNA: TGTGCCAGCAGCTTTTCGACAGCGTCCTTTGAAGCTTTCTTT
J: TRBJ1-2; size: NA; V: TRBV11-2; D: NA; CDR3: CASSLDRSPGWYGYTF; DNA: TGTGCCAGCAGCTTAGATAGAAGCCCAGGGTGGTATGGCTACACCTTC
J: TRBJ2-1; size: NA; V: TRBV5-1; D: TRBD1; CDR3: CASSLTLREQGAYNEQFF; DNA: TGCGCCAGCAGCCTCACCCTACGAGAACAGGGGGCCTACAATGAGCAGTTCTTC
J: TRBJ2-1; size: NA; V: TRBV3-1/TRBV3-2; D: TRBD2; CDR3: CASSQDAAIAGGYEQFF; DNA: TGTGCCAGCAGCCAAGATGCGGCTATAGCGGGCGGGTATGAGCAGTTCTTC
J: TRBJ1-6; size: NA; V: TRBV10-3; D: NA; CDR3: CAISGARGEDNSPLHF; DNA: TGTGCCATCAGTGGGGCCCGGGGGGAGGATAATTCACCCCTCCACTTT
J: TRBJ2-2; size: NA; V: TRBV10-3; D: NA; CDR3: CAISEPRGQRNTGELFF; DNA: TGTGCCATCAGTGAGCCGCGGGGACAGAGAAACACCGGGGAGCTGTTTTTT
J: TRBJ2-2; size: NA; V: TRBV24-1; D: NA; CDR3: CATSDARSTGELFF; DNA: TGTGCCACCAGTGATGCTAGGAGCACCGGGGAGCTGTTTTTT
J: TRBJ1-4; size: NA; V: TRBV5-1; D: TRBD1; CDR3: CASSLLDRGRDEKLFF; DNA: TGCGCCAGCAGCCTCCTGGACAGGGGGCGGGATGAAAAACTGTTTTTT
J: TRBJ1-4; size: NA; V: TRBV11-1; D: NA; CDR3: CATAETGLNEKLFF; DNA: TGTGCCACCGCGGAGACAGGTCTGAATGAAAAACTGTTTTTT
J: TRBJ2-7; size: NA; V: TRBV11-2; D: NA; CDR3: CASSLARGLSYEQYF; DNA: TGTGCCAGCAGCTTAGCTAGGGGACTCTCCTACGAGCAGTACTTC
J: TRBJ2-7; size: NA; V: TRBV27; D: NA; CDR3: CASSLQGAYEQYF; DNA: TGTGCCAGCAGTTTACAGGGTGCCTACGAGCAGTACTTC
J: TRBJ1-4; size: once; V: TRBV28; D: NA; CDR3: CASSSRGEKLFF; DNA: TGTGCCAGCAGTTCCAGGGGAGAAAAACTGTTTTTT
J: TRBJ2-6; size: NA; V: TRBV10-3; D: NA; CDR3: CAISDYIGQASSGANVLTF; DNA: TGTGCCATCAGTGATTACATAGGACAAGCTTCCTCTGGGGCCAACGTCCTGACTTTC
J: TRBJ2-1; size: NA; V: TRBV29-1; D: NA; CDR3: CSVLRQVSDEQFF; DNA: TGCAGCGTTCTAAGACAGGTCAGTGATGAGCAGTTCTTC
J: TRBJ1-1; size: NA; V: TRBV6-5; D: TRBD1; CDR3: CASSQGVDAFF; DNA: TGTGCCAGCAGTCAGGGGGTCGACGCTTTCTTT
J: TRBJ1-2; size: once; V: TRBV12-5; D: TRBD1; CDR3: CASDRTGYGYTF; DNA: TGTGCTAGTGATCGGACAGGATATGGCTACACCTTC
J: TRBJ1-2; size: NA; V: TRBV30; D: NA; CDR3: CAWSVRRGQVQGYTF; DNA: TGTGCCTGGAGTGTACGCAGGGGCCAGGTCCAGGGCTACACCTTC
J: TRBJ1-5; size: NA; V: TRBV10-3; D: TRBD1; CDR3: CAISESKAGGIQPQHF; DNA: TGTGCCATCAGTGAGTCAAAGGCAGGGGGGATTCAGCCCCAGCATTTT
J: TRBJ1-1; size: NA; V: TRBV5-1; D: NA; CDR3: CASSTDRAEAFF; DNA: TGCGCCAGCAGCACCGATCGAGCTGAAGCTTTCTTT
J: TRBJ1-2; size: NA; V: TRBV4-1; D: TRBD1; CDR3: CASSQNPADRGKDGYTF; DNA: TGCGCCAGCAGCCAGAACCCCGCCGACAGGGGGAAGGATGGCTACACCTTC
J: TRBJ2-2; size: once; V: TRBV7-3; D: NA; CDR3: CASSLNTGELFF; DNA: TGTGCCAGCAGCCTAAACACCGGGGAGCTGTTTTTT
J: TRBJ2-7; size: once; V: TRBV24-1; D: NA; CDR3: CATSDLIRSYEQYF; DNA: TGTGCCACCAGTGATTTAATTAGGAGCTACGAGCAGTACTTC
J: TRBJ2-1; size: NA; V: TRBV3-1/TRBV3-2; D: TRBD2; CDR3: CASSFSGSSYNEQFF; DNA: TGTGCCAGCAGCTTCAGCGGGAGCTCCTACAATGAGCAGTTCTTC
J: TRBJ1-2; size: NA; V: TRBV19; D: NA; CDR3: CASSPRTRGDGYTF; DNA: TGTGCCAGTAGTCCCCGGACTCGGGGGGATGGCTACACCTTC
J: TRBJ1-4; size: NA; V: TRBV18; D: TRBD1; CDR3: CASSVTGGIGEKLFF; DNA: TGTGCCAGCTCAGTGACAGGGGGCATTGGAGAAAAACTGTTTTTT